The subject of this entry is one T cell receptor beta chain. The antigen is undetermined. The data derive from a study of post-analysis software for immune sequencing data. Overall study: Patients had relapsing-remitting, secondary progressive or progressive-relapsing multiple sclerosis; some lacked subtype. Whole-study results and caveats: Multiple sclerosis was associated with a significant reduction in normalized Chao1 diversity relative to controls.

TCR beta cDNA libraries included unique molecular identifiers. The T cell input of roughly 0.9 to 10 million gave about half a million cDNA molecules. One entry per CDR3 protein, called by TCRdb with MiXCR from the PCR reads. In the table there are hundreds of thousands of distinct CDR3 sequences, approximately 60% of which are singletons. The TCR was taken from a girl aged 2-10 years with multiple sclerosis. Sequencing was done on a sample of blood.

DNA for the CDR3: TGCGCCAGCAGCCCCTTCGGGACTAGCGGGAGCGGTGAGCAGTTCTTC. Translation: CASSPFGTSGSGEQFF. The chain recombines TRBV5-1 with TRBJ2-1; 14 nucleotides agree with TRBD2. CDR1 is SGHRS and CDR2 is YFSETQ in the germline V gene. J gave up 9 bases and V 4 bases, and 9 bases lay outside the gene matches. This CDR3 comprises 16 residues.